Reported below is one T cell receptor (beta chain). Original handling: The authors estimated nucleated cell counts from reference gene primer amplification. The protocol was immunoSEQ multiplex PCR, while the TCRdb copy is restricted to in-frame clones and leaves out a portion. That table furnishes V, J and clone size, whereas the DNA furnished D and trimming. Among fewer than 200,000 clones, 80% to 90% were seen once, and the ten largest hold more than 7.5%. With 4 bases removed from V and 5 bases from J, the gap between germline ends came to 12 bases. Germline CDR1 LGHDT, CDR2 YNNKEL (reference sequence). The CDR3 totals 14 residues. This sample was taken from a study of blood T cell repertoires in COVID-19.

The receptor comes from a man in his forties or fifties with active or convalescent COVID-19. V gene TRBV3-1 (or the pseudogene TRBV3-2) combines with J gene TRBJ2-1, with D hard to call. The source material was peripheral blood. The CDR3 protein is CASSPLASDNEQFF. CDR3 in DNA: TGTGCCAGCAGCCCTCTGGCCAGTGACAATGAGCAGTTCTTC.